These 3 T cell receptor beta chains share one sample of origin, sequenced in a study of T cells in Graves' hyperthyroidism and ophthalmopathy. Amplified TCR beta CDR3 regions came from RNA transcripts. During a first-round RT-PCR of the TCR CDR3, the HTBI primer set was used. TCRdb processed the multiplex PCR reads anew with MiXCR; each CDR3 protein has one entry. This sample has approximately 400,000 distinct CDR3 sequences, with about a fifth found just once. Sample: blood. These receptors were obtained from a man aged 18 to 29 with Graves' ophthalmopathy.

This clonotype was seen only a few times. The CDR3 bases are TGTGCCAGCAGGGGGGGGGGACAGGGAGGCGCCTACAATGAGCAGTTCTTC. Protein: CASRGGGQGGAYNEQFF. This chain uses TRBV12-3 or TRBV12-4 with TRBJ2-1; 9 nucleotides align to TRBD1. CDR3 length: 17 amino acids. The ends lost 6 bases at V and 2 bases at J; junction bases unmatched: 11.

This clonotype has a handful of counts. The rearrangement joins TRBV4-2 to TRBJ1-3; perhaps TRBD1 as D (5 bases). This CDR3 is built from 15 residues. V lost 0 bases, J lost 8 bases, and 14 bases lay in between. The germline gives CDR1 LGHNA, CDR2 YNFKEQ. The CDR3 loop reads CASSQERSRGDTIYF. The CDR3 DNA sequence: TGTGCCAGCAGCCAAGAAAGGTCGCGAGGGGACACCATATATTTT.

The chain joins TRBV6-1 to TRBJ2-1, with a tentative D call TRBD1 (6 bases). The CDR3 has 15 amino acids. From germline, CDR1 is MNHNS and CDR2 SASEGT. V was clipped by 7 bases and J by 4 bases, with 17 bases between them. The CDR3 sequence is CASTPGDTTYNEQFF. The CDR3, as DNA: TGTGCCAGCACCCCTGGGGACACTACTTACAATGAGCAGTTCTTC.